This T cell receptor beta chain was found in a study of blood T cells in healthy people across ages. Together with a sample-barcoded 5' primer, a J-beta primer mix was included in a second PCR lasting 7 to 11 cycles. TCRdb used MiXCR to reprocess the 5' RACE reads, holding one entry per CDR3 protein. The table includes nearly 1 million distinct CDR3 sequences, roughly half detected once. The CDR3 loop spans 14 amino acids. Germline CDR1 is SGHRS and CDR2 is YFSETQ. V was pared by 1 base and J by 3 bases, with 10 bases between. This clonotype occurred once. This sequence originates from a woman aged 60 to 75 in good health. J is TRBJ2-5 and V is TRBV5-1; D gene uncertain. Sequencing input: blood. The CDR3 spells CASSLTPTKETQYF. In DNA form, the CDR3 reads TGCGCCAGCAGCTTGACCCCCACAAAAGAGACCCAGTACTTC.